The present TCR beta chain was sequenced within a study of cytomegalovirus exposure and HLA in healthy donors. Study outcomes and limitations: The study assumed roughly uniform donor sequencing depth for presence/absence analyses. Sequencing probably produced one cluster of sequence variants that were highly shared.

The CDR3 covers 13 residues. The germline V gene has CDR1 MNHEY and CDR2 SVGAGI. Trimming shortened V by 6 bases and J by 1 base, and 9 bases separated the two germline ends. The PCR ran on 60 Vbeta and 13 Jbeta primers. Clones were sequenced by immunoSEQ multiplex PCR, and TCRdb holds only the in-frame ones, with some missing. This table holds over 200,000 clones. A note on this clone: Antigen specificity is unknown.

The sample comprised PBMCs. This rearrangement joins TRBV6-5 to TRBJ1-1, with D uncertain. The receptor's source is a woman in her twenties or thirties in good health and CMV-seropositive. CDR3 bases: TGTGCCAGCAGGGAGACGGGGAACACTGAAGCTTTCTTT. Protein: CASRETGNTEAFF.